This entry features one TCR beta chain sequence. Antigen specificity is unknown. Sequencing used immunoSEQ multiplex PCR; TCRdb keeps in-frame clones, though not all of them. The sample consists of some 20,000 clones, less than 99% of them appearing once. The sample belongs to a study of T cells after posttransplantation cyclophosphamide. The naive gate required viable CD3+CD4+ or CD3+CD8+ cells with CCR7+CD45RA+CD45RO-CD95-CD27+CD28+ phenotype. This related bone marrow graft donor gave peripheral blood on the day of marrow donation. Findings and limits, study-wide: Recipient CMV seropositivity and CMV reactivation strongly tracked TRB clonality. Donor CD8+ memory clones often dominated recipient blood repertoires at later times. Skin or GI-infiltrating T cells shared few TRB sequences with blood.

The length of the CDR3 is 14 residues. V shed 3 bases and J 11 bases; nucleotides not matched to a gene: 12. Germline V gives CDR1 SGHDT, CDR2 YYEEEE. Sequenced input: naive CD4+ T cells sorted from PBMCs. The sequence was collected from a man in his forties or fifties in good health, CMV-negative, and a related stem cell transplant donor. The V call is TRBV5-6, the J call TRBJ2-5; 8 nucleotides line up with TRBD1. The CDR3 is CASSYYSRGREQYF. Here the CDR3 DNA reads TGTGCCAGCAGCTACTATTCCAGGGGGCGTGAGCAGTACTTC.